This TCR beta chain was sequenced during a study of early T cells in non-severe SARS-CoV-2 infection (dated by TCRdb to 2020 to 2023). About the study as a whole: Because TCR sequencing was done on bulk RNA from unsorted whole blood, the alpha and beta chains could not be paired.

Libraries came from 5' RACE. The run used a NextSeq 500. To correct for sequencing error and PCR bias, the TCR library protocol tagged individual cDNA molecules with unique molecular identifiers. Both TCR alpha and beta chains were sequenced, and tight co-correlation was observed between alpha and beta sequence abundances in each sample. In the original analysis: V gene, J gene and CDR3 annotation of TCR sequences was performed with Decombinator V4. TCRs were defined as expanded if a significant change between any two time points was detected under a Poisson model with p below 0.0001. TCR abundances were normalised to the total number of TCRs sequenced per sample and were expressed as counts per million. MAIT TCRs were defined by TRAV1-2 paired with TRAJ12, TRAJ20 or TRAJ33, and iNKT TCRs by TRAV10 paired with TRAJ18. VDJdb, accessed on 1 November 2021, was searched for TCRs annotated for CMV, EBV and SARS-CoV-2, and TCRs annotated for more than one antigen were excluded. In TCRdb, the public reads were trimmed at Q25 with fastp and aligned with MiXCR, with productive beta chains retained. Rows merge per CDR3 protein into single entries with the most common DNA and genes. These V and J calls are TCRdb output, not the study's own analysis. Across this sample there are almost 30,000 distinct CDR3 sequences, with approximately 5.2% seen only once. Almost 6% of the sample rests with the top ten.

General study outcomes and caveats: VDJdb matching was skewed toward anti-spike CD8 responses and likely underestimated virus-specific expansions by missing private and CD4 specificities.

This clonotype was counted ten times or more. It has no known antigen specificity. Base quality data are lacking; no much larger clone is found one base away. V was cut back by 0 bases and J by 4 bases, leaving a gap of 13 bases between them. From the germline V gene, CDR1 is MRHNA and CDR2 is SNTAGT. Reading from cysteine to phenylalanine, the CDR3 counts 17 amino acids. Only CDR3 DNA is held: 51 bases, read in frame from base 1. The study was a case-control design nested within a healthcare worker cohort in London, UK, with weekly nasopharyngeal swab PCR tests and blood sampling. Healthcare workers were enrolled in the week of the UK lockdown, from 23 to 31 March 2020, and were followed every week for up to roughly 15 weeks.

The sequenced material came from whole blood. This clonotype was sampled from an adult who was a healthcare worker with PCR-confirmed SARS-CoV-2 infection or an uninfected control (not recorded which). This receptor chain uses TRBV6-4 and TRBJ2-6, with a tentative D gene TRBD1 over 5 matching bases. The DNA sequence reads TGTGCCAGCAGTGACTCCCTCAGGGTATCCGGGGCCAACGTCCTGACTTTC. This encodes CASSDSLRVSGANVLTF.